This T cell receptor beta chain was sequenced in a study of shared clonotypes between healthy human individuals. Looking at the study overall: Plates per donor: three CD4 naive, three CD4 memory, two CD8 naive, one CD8 memory.

In regard to this clone: This sample includes further DNA sequences coding for the same CDR3.

Germline V CDR1 and CDR2: SNHLY, FYNNEI. This CDR3 has 13 amino acids. V lost 8 bases, J lost 9 bases, and 6 bases stayed unmatched. At a deep level, the assay was run. The input for sorted-subset replicate PCRs was about 0.2 ug DNA, tens of thousands of T cell genomes. Profiling relied on immunoSEQ multiplex PCR, and the TCRdb table lists in-frame clones only, not all of them. The sample has 2.5 million or so clones; just over 90% are singletons. This clonotype was sampled from a man in his late teens or twenties in good health. The sample taken for sequencing was naive CD4+ T cells sorted from blood. The subset: CD45RA+ positively selected. This chain connects TRBV2 to TRBJ2-1, with TRBD2 matching 11 bases. CDR3 loop: CASGGLAGGEQFF. The DNA of the CDR3 is TGTGCCAGCGGCGGACTAGCGGGTGGTGAGCAGTTCTTC.